This T cell receptor beta chain was identified in a study of preoperative IRX-2 immunotherapy in early breast cancer. The CDR3 runs 16 residues. Clones were sequenced by immunoSEQ multiplex PCR, and TCRdb holds only the in-frame ones, with some missing. The sample includes around 95,000 clones, 86% of them seen just once. The sample's treatment: preoperative locoregional IRX-2 cytokine immunotherapy. This TCR was sampled from a human donor with breast cancer. The genes are TRBV22-1 and TRBJ2-7; the D segment call TRBD1 is taken from the table without a DNA check. TRBV22-1 is reported as a pseudogene. The sample in question was tumor tissue, obtained after IRX-2 immunotherapy. The CDR3 reads CATELLGTGIRGEQYF. In DNA, the CDR3 is TGTGCCACCGAATTACTCGGGACAGGCATCAGGGGCGAGCAGTACTTC.